This T cell receptor beta chain is from a study of OX40 agonist ivuxolimab in advanced cancers. Turning to the study itself: The dose-escalation cohort was about 86% male, with a mean age of 60 years, ranging roughly 20 to 90. A partial response was reached by three patients: one with hepatocellular carcinoma and two with cutaneous melanoma.

Germline assignment: CDR1 SGHAT and CDR2 FQNNGV. Between the trimmed V and J ends, which lost 0 bases and 9 bases, there was a span of 5 bases. The CDR3 runs 12 residues. As regards this clone: Its antigen is unidentified.

The investigators sampled blood at baseline, at cycle 4 day 1, and at cycle 7 day 1. Assay: immunoSEQ multiplex PCR; the TCRdb copy retains only in-frame clones and omits some. This table holds around 26,000 clones, around 81% found once. Study-wide results and limits: On average, CD8+ T cells had more expanded clones than CD4+.

Sequenced material: CD4+ or CD8+ T cells sorted from blood, taken in a trial of the OX40 agonist ivuxolimab. This receptor was obtained from an adult with an advanced solid tumor such as melanoma, head and neck, liver or kidney cancer. The chain couples TRBV11-2 to TRBJ1-4, with D uncertain. The CDR3 here is CASSLDWKKLFF. As DNA, the CDR3 is TGTGCCAGCAGCTTAGATTGGAAAAAACTGTTTTTT. The full variable domain, its missing parts supplied by reference TRBV11-2 and TRBJ1-4, is EAGVAQSPRYKIIEKRQSVAFWCNPISGHATLYWYQQILGQGPKLLIQFQNNGVVDDSQLPKDRFSAERLKGVDSTLKIQPAKLEDSAVYLCASSLDWKKLFFGSGTQLSVL.